This section outlines one TCR beta chain sequence together with its context. This entry comes from a study of human T cells and chemical hapten exposure. Time point indicated: patch test 2, 6 weeks after DPC sensitization. The treatment is: therapeutic diphenylcyclopropenone sensitization with weekly scalp DPC. The V gene's germline CDR1 is DFQATT and CDR2 SNEGSKA (reference sequence). J lost 7 bases, V lost 5 bases, and 16 bases had no gene match. The CDR3 extends over 17 amino acids. TCRdb re-called the RACE reads through MiXCR, storing one row per CDR3 protein. This repertoire shows 100,000 or so distinct CDR3 sequences, 11% found once; its top ten account for under 2.5%.

This chain connects TRBV20-1 to TRBJ2-1, with 11 bases matching TRBD2. The material was whole blood, obtained in connection with sensitization to the hapten diphenylcyclopropenone (DPC). This TCR came from a middle-aged man with alopecia areata. Some clones in this sample may be carry-over from other donors' samples. This chain's CDR3 is CSAGWLAGGRFRNEQFF. The DNA of the CDR3 is TGCAGTGCTGGGTGGCTAGCGGGAGGAAGGTTTAGGAATGAGCAGTTCTTC.